One sample yielded the 10 T cell receptor beta chains listed below, sequenced in a study of T cell clonality in common variable immunodeficiency. Generated by immunoSEQ multiplex PCR, the TCRdb table keeps only in-frame clones and is missing some. The sample holds roughly 58,000 clones, and no clone turns up only once. Sequences were obtained from peripheral blood mononuclear cells. The receptor set was obtained from a person between 18 and 75 years old in good health.

This clone was counted many times. The chain's CDR3 is CASSLERLAPTDTQYF. The sequenced CDR3 bases are TGCGCCAGCAGCTTGGAGCGGCTAGCGCCCACAGATACG. The genes are TRBV5-1 and TRBJ2-3, with D possibly matching TRBD2 (6 bases). The CDR3 end lies 3 residues beyond the end of the read and is filled in from the germline J gene. The V gene lost 0 bases and the J gene lost 2 bases, with 13 bases spanning the gap. This CDR3 is 16 amino acids long. CDR1 SGHRS and CDR2 YFSETQ come from the germline V gene.

This clone has ten or more counts. The read falls 3 residues short of the CDR3 end, and the missing part is taken from the germline J gene. V gene TRBV20-1 combines with J gene TRBJ1-2; D is possibly TRBD1 (6 bases). Between the trimmed V and J ends, which lost 1 base and 4 bases, there was a span of 13 bases. The CDR3 spans 14 residues. Germline V gene data show CDR1 as DFQATT and CDR2 as SNEGSKA (reference sequence). The CDR3 DNA, read in part, is TGCAGTGCTAGAGGGACCGGGACATCCTATGGC. It yields the protein CSARGTGTSYG. The whole CDR3 is CSARGTGTSYGYTF.

This clone was detected many times. The CDR3 is cut off 3 residues early in the read; its end comes from the germline J gene. This rearrangement joins TRBV7-2 to TRBJ2-7; D perhaps matches TRBD1 (6 bases). The CDR3 consists of 15 residues. The germline gives CDR1 SGHTA, CDR2 FQGNSA. Trimming removed 5 bases at V and 3 bases at J, with 17 bases between. This chain's CDR3 is CASSQPDRRYYEQYF. CDR3 DNA, as far as it was read: TGTGCCAGCAGCCAACCCGACAGGAGATACTACGAG.

This clone was found many times. The read halts 3 residues ahead of the CDR3 end, with the missing end drawn from the germline J gene. The genes are TRBV30 and TRBJ2-3; 8 bases align to TRBD2. Germline V gene sequence: CDR1 GTSNPN, CDR2 SVGIG (reference sequence). V lost 6 bases to trimming and J lost 3 bases; unmatched junction nucleotides: 11. CDR3 size: 15 residues. CDR3 protein: CACRNPAGETDTQYF. The DNA read from the CDR3 is TGTGCCTGCCGTAACCCAGCGGGAGAAACAGATACG.

There are many counts of this clone. The CDR3 DNA, read in part, is TGTGCCAGCAGAAGTGGGGGCGTGGGGAACACTGAA. The encoded protein is CASRSGGVGNTE. The entire CDR3 sequence reads CASRSGGVGNTEAFF. V and J are TRBV7-2 and TRBJ1-1, with TRBD1 as a possible D gene (6 bases). The observed sequence ends 3 residues before the CDR3 terminus, with the missing tail filled in from the germline J gene. The CDR3 has 15 residues. The V gene's germline CDR1 is SGHTA and CDR2 FQGNSA. V was pared by 6 bases and J by 1 base, with 15 bases between.

In its sample, this clone was seen many times. The read ends 3 residues before the CDR3 terminus; that terminus is restored from the germline J gene. The chain combines TRBV20-1 with TRBJ1-1, with 9 bases aligning to TRBD1. This CDR3 is 13 amino acids long. The germline gives CDR1 DFQATT, CDR2 SNEGSKA (reference sequence). Trimming removed 5 bases from V and 7 bases from J; junction bases left unmatched: 8. CDR3 bases read: TGCAGTGCTCCAGGGACAGGGTTGGGTGAA. This sequence encodes CSAPGTGLGE. The CDR3 in its entirety is CSAPGTGLGEAFF.

Many counts were recorded for this clone. The sequenced fragment ends 3 residues before the CDR3 boundary, so the rest is inferred from the germline J gene. The gene calls are TRBV11-2 and TRBJ2-3; 7 nucleotides line up with TRBD2. V was pared by 0 bases and J by 7 bases, with 4 bases of the junction left unmatched. The CDR3 totals 14 residues. Germline assignment: CDR1 SGHAT and CDR2 FQNNGV. CDR3 in amino acids: CASSLEPSGYTQYF. The sequenced CDR3 bases are TGTGCCAGCAGCTTAGAACCTAGCGGATATACG.

This clone appeared many times. The read ends 3 residues shy of where the CDR3 ends; the end is completed using the germline J gene. The genes are TRBV15 and TRBJ1-5, with TRBD1 matching over 8 bases. Losses at the gene ends were 8 bases for V and 4 bases for J; bases not matched to a gene: 19. In germline, CDR1 is LNHNV, CDR2 YYDKDF (reference sequence). CDR3 size: 18 residues. Here the CDR3 reads CATGASGTGLIGNQPQHF. The sequenced CDR3 bases are TGTGCCACCGGGGCATCGGGGACAGGCCTTATTGGGAATCAGCCC. The full variable domain, rest sourced from reference TRBV15 and TRBJ1-5, is DAMVIQNPRYQVTQFGKPVTLSCSQTLNHNVMYWYQQKSSQAPKLLFHYYDKDFNNEADTPDNFQSRRPNTSFCFLDIRSPGLGDTAMYLCATGASGTGLIGNQPQHFGDGTRLSIL.

This clone was observed at least ten times. The read terminates 3 residues before the CDR3 end, so the remaining end is supplied by the germline J gene. The chain combines TRBV18 with TRBJ2-2; 7 nucleotides agree with TRBD1. V lost 1 base to trimming and J lost 0 bases; unmatched junction nucleotides: 8. The CDR3 covers 18 residues. The germline CDR1 and CDR2 sequences are KGHSH and LQKENI. CDR3 amino acids: CASSPLRATGPNTGELFF. CDR3 DNA, as far as it was read: TGTGCCAGCTCACCACTTCGCGCGACAGGGCCGAACACCGGGGAG.

Concerning this clone: The read is 3 residues too short to cover the CDR3 end, so that end is filled in from the germline J gene. The chain has TRBV19 and TRBJ2-3, with D maybe TRBD1 (5 bases). The V gene lost 7 bases and the J gene lost 3 bases, with 20 bases spanning the gap. This CDR3 region has 16 residues. The germline V gene encodes CDR1 LNHDA and CDR2 SQIVND (reference sequence). CDR3 residues: CASTVGFGAVTDTQYF. The covered CDR3 bases are TGTGCCAGTACGGTCGGCTTTGGGGCTGTGACAGATACG. The full variable domain, completed using reference TRBV19 and TRBJ2-3, is DGGITQSPKYLFRKEGQNVTLSCEQNLNHDAMYWYRQDPGQGLRLIYYSQIVNDFQKGDIAEGYSVSREKKESFPLTVTSAQKNPTAFYLCASTVGFGAVTDTQYFGPGTRLTVL.